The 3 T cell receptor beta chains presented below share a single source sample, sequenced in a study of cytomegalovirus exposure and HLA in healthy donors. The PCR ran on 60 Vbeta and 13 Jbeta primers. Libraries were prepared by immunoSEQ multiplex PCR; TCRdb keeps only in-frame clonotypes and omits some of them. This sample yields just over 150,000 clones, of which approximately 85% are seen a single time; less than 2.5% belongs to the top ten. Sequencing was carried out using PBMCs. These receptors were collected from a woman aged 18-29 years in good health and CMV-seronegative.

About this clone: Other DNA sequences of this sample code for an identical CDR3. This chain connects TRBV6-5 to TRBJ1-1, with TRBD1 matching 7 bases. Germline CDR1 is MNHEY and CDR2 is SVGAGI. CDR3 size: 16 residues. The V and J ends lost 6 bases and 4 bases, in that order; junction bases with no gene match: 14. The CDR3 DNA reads TGTGCCAGCAGCTACGAGGGGGCAGACCCTTCCACTGAAGCTTTCTTT. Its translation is CASSYEGADPSTEAFF.

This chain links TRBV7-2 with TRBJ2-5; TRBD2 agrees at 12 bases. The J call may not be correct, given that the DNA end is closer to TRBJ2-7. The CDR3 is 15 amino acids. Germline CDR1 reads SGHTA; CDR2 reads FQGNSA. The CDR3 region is CASSSTSGSLNEQYF. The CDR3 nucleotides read TGTGCCAGCAGCTCGACTAGCGGGAGCCTGAACGAGCAGTACTTC.

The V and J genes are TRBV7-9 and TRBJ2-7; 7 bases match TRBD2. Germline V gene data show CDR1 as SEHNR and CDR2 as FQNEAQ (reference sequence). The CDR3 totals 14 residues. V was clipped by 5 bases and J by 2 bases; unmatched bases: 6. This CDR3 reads CASSPLGGPYEQYF. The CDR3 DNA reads TGTGCCAGCAGCCCCCTGGGAGGGCCCTACGAGCAGTACTTC. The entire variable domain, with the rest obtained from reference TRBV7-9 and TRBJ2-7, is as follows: DTGVSQNPRHKITKRGQNVTFRCDPISEHNRLYWYRQTLGQGPEFLTYFQNEAQLEKSRLLSDRFSAERPKGSFSTLEIQRTEQGDSAMYLCASSPLGGPYEQYFGPGTRLTVT.